Following are 18 T cell receptor beta chains from one sample sequenced in a study of OX40 agonist ivuxolimab in advanced cancers. Generated by immunoSEQ multiplex PCR, the TCRdb table keeps only in-frame clones and is missing some. The sample lists approximately 130,000 clones; just over 90% were seen once. This specimen consisted of CD4+ or CD8+ T cells sorted from blood, obtained in a trial of the OX40 agonist ivuxolimab. The receptors shown here come from an adult with an advanced solid tumor such as melanoma, head and neck, liver or kidney cancer.

The V and J genes are TRBV10-3 and TRBJ2-7, with D possibly matching TRBD1 (5 bases). V lost 8 bases and J lost 2, with 13 bases in between. Per the germline V gene, CDR1 is ENHRY and CDR2 is SYGVKD. The CDR3 is 13 residues long. CDR3 nucleotide sequence: TGTGCCATCCGGCCGGACAAAGCCTACGAGCAGTACTTC. Translated: CAIRPDKAYEQYF.

This chain joins TRBV6-4 and TRBJ1-2; a weak D match, TRBD1 (5 bases). This CDR3 spans 18 amino acids. Germline CDR1 is MRHNA and CDR2 is SNTAGT. V was trimmed by 0 bases and J by 6 bases, leaving 23 bases between them. Written as DNA, the CDR3 is TGTGCCAGCAGTGACTCATCCGGTTCCAGCCTGAGGGGCGATGGCTACACCTTC. Encoded protein: CASSDSSGSSLRGDGYTF.

About this clone: The junction does not match germline at one end; this may be a read error. The CDR3 bases are TGTGCCAGTAGTCCGCGACAGGGGGCGATTTTC. Amino acids: CASSPRQGAIF. The genes are TRBV19 and TRBJ2-7; 10 bases align to TRBD1. CDR1 is LNHDA and CDR2 is SQIVND in the germline V gene (reference sequence). The CDR3 sequence is 11 residues long. The full variable domain, its missing parts supplied by reference TRBV19 and TRBJ2-7, is DGGITQSPKYLFRKEGQNVTLSCEQNLNHDAMYWYRQDPGQGLRLIYYSQIVNDFQKGDIAEGYSVSREKKESFPLTVTSAQKNPTAFYLCASSPRQGAIFGPGTRLTVT.

The chain employs TRBV15 and TRBJ1-1, with D perhaps TRBD1 (6 bases). Germline CDR1 and CDR2: LNHNV and YYDKDF (reference sequence). The CDR3 runs 16 residues. V gave up 3 bases and J gave up 5 bases, with 19 bases separating them. This CDR3 is CATSSRQGIDSTEAFF. Written as DNA, the CDR3 is TGTGCCACCAGCAGTAGGCAGGGGATCGACTCGACTGAAGCTTTCTTT.

This chain connects TRBV9 to TRBJ1-3; D is ambiguous. The V gene lost 0 bases and the J gene lost 1 base, with 8 bases spanning the gap. The CDR3 sequence is 15 residues long. Germline V gene data show CDR1 as SGDLS and CDR2 as YYNGEE. CDR3 protein: CASSVGSGSGNTIYF. CDR3 DNA sequence: TGTGCCAGCAGCGTAGGGTCAGGTTCTGGAAACACCATATATTTT.

The rearrangement uses TRBV27 and TRBJ2-7; 7 bases are shared with TRBD2. The V segment lost 3 bases and the J segment 9 bases; nucleotides outside the gene matches: 8. The germline CDR1 and CDR2 sequences are MNHEY and SMNVEV (reference sequence). This CDR3 is 13 amino acids long. This CDR3 is CASSLVREGGQYF. CDR3 coding DNA: TGTGCCAGCAGTTTGGTCAGGGAGGGAGGGCAGTACTTC.

The chain carries TRBV30 and TRBJ1-5, with 7 bases matching TRBD1. J gave up 5 bases and V 3 bases, and 10 bases lay outside the gene matches. Germline V gene sequence: CDR1 GTSNPN, CDR2 SVGIG (reference sequence). CDR3 length equals 15 residues. CDR3 protein: CAWRGKGGWDQPQHF. CDR3 bases: TGTGCCTGGAGGGGGAAAGGGGGCTGGGATCAGCCCCAGCATTTT.

This rearrangement joins TRBV9 to TRBJ1-1; the D gene is possibly TRBD1 (5 bases). This CDR3 has 16 amino acids. From germline, CDR1 is SGDLS and CDR2 YYNGEE. V was pared by 3 bases and J by 5 bases, with 20 bases between. The CDR3 loop reads CASSERGRDSGTEAFF. The CDR3 nucleotides are TGTGCCAGCAGCGAACGAGGCAGGGATTCGGGAACTGAAGCTTTCTTT.

The chain employs TRBV28 and TRBJ1-1; unclear D gene. V lost 6 bases, J lost 4 bases, and 6 bases lay in between. The germline CDR1 and CDR2 sequences are MDHEN and SYDVKM. This CDR3 region has 11 residues. CDR3 residues: CASSYSTEAFF. The CDR3, as DNA: TGTGCCAGCAGCTATAGCACTGAAGCTTTCTTT.

The chain is built from TRBV7-6 and TRBJ1-5; 12 bases map to TRBD1. CDR3 length equals 16 residues. The V and J ends lost 8 bases and 5 bases, in that order; junction bases with no gene match: 10. Per germline, CDR1 SGHVS and CDR2 FNYEAQ. For the CDR3, the DNA is TGTGCCAGCGCCCGAGGGGGGACAGGGGGCTATCAGCCCCAGCATTTT. Translated: CASARGGTGGYQPQHF.

The chain joins TRBV5-4 to TRBJ2-5; the match to TRBD1 covers 12 bases. The J call may be wrong; the DNA end is better matched by TRBJ2-7. Per the germline V gene, CDR1 is SGHNT and CDR2 is YYREEE (reference sequence). CDR3 length: 16 amino acids. The CDR3, as DNA: TGTGCCAGCAGCCTCTGGTTGGGACAGGGGGCGCACGAGCAGTACTTC. Residues: CASSLWLGQGAHEQYF.

The V gene is TRBV29-1, the J gene TRBJ2-5; the D is unclear. The J call is in doubt because the DNA end fits TRBJ2-7 better. The CDR3 runs 14 residues. CDR1 and CDR2 from the germline V gene are SQVTM and ANQGSEA. CDR3 DNA sequence: TGCAGCGTTGAAGCACTGCCCTTTTCCTACGAGCAGTACTTC. Residues: CSVEALPFSYEQYF.

The rearrangement links TRBV7-2 to TRBJ2-7; D is ambiguous. Germline lookup yields CDR1 SGHTA and CDR2 FQGNSA. This CDR3 is 14 amino acids long. Trimming took 3 bases from V and 6 from J, leaving 15 bases between them. The DNA of the CDR3 is TGTGCCAGCAGCTTGGGCTACCCGACCCTCGAGCAGTACTTC. This translates into CASSLGYPTLEQYF.

V usage is TRBV19 and J usage is TRBJ2-7; D tentatively reads TRBD1 or TRBD2 (5 bases each). There are 13 residues in the CDR3. Trimming stripped 5 bases from V and 3 bases from J, with 11 bases between. CDR1 is LNHDA, CDR2 SQIVND, per germline (reference sequence). The CDR3 DNA sequence: TGTGCCAGTAGTGTCGGGACGTTCTACGAGCAGTACTTC. It yields the protein CASSVGTFYEQYF.

This clone was found once. The chain uses TRBV9 and TRBJ2-2; D assignment may be TRBD1 or TRBD2 (6 bases each). The CDR3 spans 19 residues. V gave up 2 bases and J gave up 8 bases, with 28 bases separating them. Germline CDR1 and CDR2: SGDLS and YYNGEE. The CDR3 DNA sequence: TGTGCCAGCAGCGTTAGTGCAGGGGAGGACTTGCGTAATTCAGGGGAGCTGTTTTTT. Its protein product is CASSVSAGEDLRNSGELFF.

The genes are TRBV6-6 and TRBJ1-5, with a tentative D call TRBD1 (5 bases). This CDR3 region has 14 residues. CDR1 is MNHNY, CDR2 SVGAGI, per germline (reference sequence). Trimming left V 2 bases short and J 3 bases short, with 8 bases between. CDR3 sequence (DNA): TGTGCCAGCAGTTACGTAGGGGTCAATCAGCCCCAGCATTTT. Translating it yields CASSYVGVNQPQHF.

The chain is built from TRBV18 and TRBJ1-5; 9 bases are shared with TRBD1. In germline, CDR1 is KGHSH, CDR2 LQKENI. Trimming cost V 0 bases and J 4 bases; bases outside gene matches: 7. The CDR3 runs to 17 residues. The CDR3 loop is CASSPPGSGQGNQPQHF. CDR3 nucleotide sequence: TGTGCCAGCTCACCACCCGGCTCTGGACAGGGGAATCAGCCCCAGCATTTT.

A single count supports this clone. CDR3 sequence: CASSLGVGQVEQYF. The DNA for the CDR3 is TGTGCCAGCAGCTTAGGGGTGGGACAAGTCGAGCAGTACTTC. The chain couples TRBV7-9 to TRBJ2-7; the D gene is possibly TRBD1 (6 bases). Per the germline V gene, CDR1 is SEHNR and CDR2 is FQNEAQ (reference sequence). V lost 1 base to trimming and J lost 6 bases, with 13 bases between them. The CDR3 runs to 14 residues.